Listed below are T cell receptor beta chains from one sample, sequenced in a study of blood T cell repertoires in COVID-19. The method was immunoSEQ multiplex PCR; TCRdb's version includes in-frame clones alone and lacks a portion of them. The sample lists about 360,000 clones, around nine tenths occurring once. Sequencing used peripheral blood. These receptors originate from a woman aged 55-70 years with COVID-19, enrolled during active disease. Both conserved end residues are part of each CDR3. D genes are given only for firm matches. The size of a clone is reported for some rows only, either as once, few or many, or as a class for expanded clones.

d_call j_call v_call cdr3_length clone_size cdr3_aa cdr3_nt
. TRBJ2-7 TRBV3-1/TRBV3-2 15 few CASSQDPRRSYEQYF TGTGCCAGCAGCCAAGATCCCAGGCGATCCTACGAGCAGTACTTC
. TRBJ2-3 TRBV6-5 13 . CARGDPGTDTQYF TGTGCCCGGGGTGACCCCGGCACAGATACGCAGTATTTT
. TRBJ1-4 TRBV4-1 16 . CASSQVPREPNEKLFF TGCGCCAGCAGCCAAGTCCCCCGCGAGCCTAATGAAAAACTGTTTTTT
TRBD2 TRBJ2-7 TRBV19 13 . CASSTGLANEQYF TGTGCCAGTAGTACGGGACTAGCGAACGAGCAGTACTTC
. TRBJ1-1 TRBV18 17 . CASSPYKAGAASTEAFF TGTGCCAGCTCACCATATAAGGCGGGGGCCGCTTCCACTGAAGCTTTCTTT
. TRBJ1-1 TRBV30 13 . CAWKGQGNTEAFF TGTGCCTGGAAGGGGCAGGGCAACACTGAAGCTTTCTTT
. TRBJ2-5 TRBV7-9 12 few CASSLPETTQYF TGTGCCAGCAGCCTACCTGAAACGACCCAGTACTTC
. TRBJ1-2 TRBV7-9 14 . CASSPGGVDYGYTF TGTGCCAGCAGTCCAGGAGGCGTGGACTATGGCTACACCTTC
TRBD1 TRBJ1-6 TRBV9 15 . CASSGQGAYNSPLHF TGTGCCAGCAGCGGACAGGGGGCATATAATTCACCCCTCCACTTT
TRBD2 TRBJ2-7 TRBV4-1 15 . CASRRTSGGPYEQYF TGCGCCAGCAGGCGCACTAGCGGGGGGCCCTACGAGCAGTACTTC
TRBD1 TRBJ1-3 TRBV6-1 15 . CASSRTGASGNTIYF TGTGCCAGCAGCCGGACAGGGGCCTCTGGAAACACCATATATTTT
TRBD2 TRBJ2-1 TRBV5-6 18 . CASSLGPERGITYNEQFF TGTGCCAGCAGCTTGGGTCCTGAGCGGGGGATCACTTACAATGAGCAGTTCTTC
. TRBJ1-2 TRBV5-4 13 few CASSLDGNYGYTF TGTGCCAGCAGCTTGGACGGGAACTATGGCTACACCTTC
. TRBJ1-3 TRBV12-3/TRBV12-4 13 . CASTPVRGDTIYF TGTGCCAGCACCCCCGTCCGGGGTGACACCATATATTTT
. TRBJ2-2 TRBV5-4 14 . CASSLRGSTGELFF TGTGCCAGCAGCTTAAGGGGCAGTACCGGGGAGCTGTTTTTT
TRBD1 TRBJ1-2 TRBV5-4 17 . CASTEGIDRGMYYGYTF TGTGCCAGCACGGAGGGGATCGACAGGGGGATGTACTATGGCTACACCTTC
. TRBJ1-4 TRBV7-7 15 . CASSFRNSPNEKLFF TGTGCCAGCAGCTTTAGGAACAGTCCCAATGAAAAACTGTTTTTT
TRBD2 TRBJ2-2 TRBV3-1/TRBV3-2 18 few CASSLGLAGGANTGELFF TGTGCCAGCAGCTTGGGACTAGCGGGAGGCGCGAACACCGGGGAGCTGTTTTTT
. TRBJ2-1 TRBV6-6 15 . CASTEGGGLSPEQFF TGTGCCAGCACTGAGGGGGGGGGCCTTTCACCCGAGCAGTTCTTC
. TRBJ1-1 TRBV19 15 . CASSHLEGINTEAFF TGTGCCAGTAGCCACCTAGAGGGTATAAACACTGAAGCTTTCTTT
. TRBJ1-5 TRBV4-1 17 . CASSQGLPGYSNQPQHF TGCGCCAGCAGCCAAGGGTTACCGGGTTATAGCAATCAGCCCCAGCATTTT
TRBD1 TRBJ1-1 TRBV11-3 17 . CASSLWDRRRGNTEAFF TGTGCCAGCAGCCTGTGGGACAGGCGGCGGGGGAACACTGAAGCTTTCTTT
. TRBJ1-2 TRBV3-1/TRBV3-2 14 . CASSQSLLYRGYTF TGTGCCAGCAGCCAGTCGCTACTTTACAGGGGCTACACCTTC
. TRBJ2-3 TRBV30 13 . CAWSVYGADTQYF TGTGCCTGGAGTGTATACGGGGCAGATACGCAGTATTTT
. TRBJ1-1 TRBV5-6 14 . CASSLLRSRREAFF TGTGCCAGCAGCTTGTTACGGTCCCGCCGGGAAGCTTTCTTT
TRBD2 TRBJ2-2 TRBV10-1 17 . CASLRGLAGGYTGELFF TGCGCCAGCCTCCGGGGGCTAGCGGGGGGATACACCGGGGAGCTGTTTTTT
TRBD1 TRBJ2-1 TRBV2 16 . CASSDPTGVTLNEQFF TGTGCCAGCAGTGACCCGACAGGGGTCACTTTAAATGAGCAGTTCTTC
. TRBJ1-1 TRBV5-8 13 . CASSLDVGTEAFF TGTGCCAGCAGCTTGGATGTCGGCACTGAAGCTTTCTTT
. TRBJ1-2 TRBV6-6 13 . CASRLDLNYGYTF TGTGCCAGCAGGCTAGACCTTAACTATGGCTACACCTTC
. TRBJ2-5 TRBV11-3 14 . CASSLADGRETQYF TGTGCCAGCAGCTTAGCTGATGGGAGGGAGACCCAGTACTTC
. TRBJ1-2 TRBV14 14 . CASSQDRTVYGYTF TGTGCCAGCAGCCAAGACCGGACAGTCTATGGCTACACCTTC
. TRBJ2-1 TRBV7-7 15 . CASSPGLARNNEQFF TGTGCCAGCAGCCCGGGACTGGCAAGAAACAATGAGCAGTTCTTC
. TRBJ1-5 TRBV4-2 13 . CASSQEAGQPQHF TGTGCCAGCAGCCAAGAGGCGGGTCAGCCCCAGCATTTT
TRBD1 TRBJ1-6 TRBV30 13 . CAWSVDRHSPLHF TGTGCCTGGAGTGTGGACAGGCATTCACCCCTCCACTTT
. TRBJ1-4 TRBV6-1 14 . CASSDTGHNEKLFF TGTGCCAGCAGTGATACGGGACATAATGAAAAACTGTTTTTT
TRBD1 TRBJ1-1 TRBV30 13 . CAWSQGTVTEAFF TGTGCCTGGAGCCAGGGGACAGTAACTGAAGCTTTCTTT
. TRBJ2-7 TRBV5-6 12 . CASSLGSGEQYF TGTGCCAGCAGCTTGGGGTCAGGCGAGCAGTACTTC
. TRBJ1-1 TRBV30 14 . CAWSASAGNTEAFF TGTGCCTGGAGCGCGTCAGCAGGGAACACTGAAGCTTTCTTT
. TRBJ1-5 TRBV5-5 15 . CASSLGRSLNQPQHF TGTGCCAGCAGCTTGGGGCGGAGCCTGAATCAGCCCCAGCATTTT
. TRBJ2-3 TRBV5-6 13 . CASSRLGTDTQYF TGTGCCAGCAGCAGACTAGGCACAGATACGCAGTATTTT
TRBD1 TRBJ2-7 TRBV5-1 15 . CASSHGQGAYYEQYF TGCGCCAGCAGCCACGGACAGGGGGCGTATTACGAGCAGTACTTC
. TRBJ2-2 TRBV4-3 18 . CASSLKTPGVAQTGELFF TGCGCCAGCAGCCTTAAAACCCCAGGGGTCGCGCAAACCGGGGAGCTGTTTTTT
TRBD1 TRBJ1-1 TRBV2 13 few CASMRDRNTEAFF TGTGCCAGCATGCGGGACAGGAACACTGAAGCTTTCTTT